This T cell receptor (beta chain) appears in the sequencing data of a study of T cell responses to AZD1222 COVID-19 vaccine (dated by TCRdb to the early 2020s). Describing the broader study: Because spike-specific TCR depth and breadth did not differ between the two schedules, AZD1222 recipients who got a second dose at roughly 4 weeks were pooled with those who got a second dose at roughly 12 weeks. Trial participants were enrolled into age subgroups of 18-55, 56-69 and 70-plus years, which contained approximately 150, 30 and 60 TCR-sequenced participants, respectively. TCR sequencing covered more than 230 trial participants: about 210 given two doses of AZD1222 and around 25 given two doses of MenACWY control vaccine. Broad study findings and their caveats: Nearly half of unique spike-specific TCRs reportedly recognized epitopes outside regions mutated in the B.1.351 and B.1.1.7 variants. Participants were mostly white British and included more females than males, and it was suggested by the authors that clonal diversity may have been underestimated. The vaccine-associated CD4 TCRs covered the entire spike protein, and the dominant responses fell in regions 160-218 and 743-854. Conclusions about previously exposed vaccinees were limited because only 5 or 6 AZD1222 recipients were SARS-CoV-2 seropositive at baseline. Because no day 14 peak-response samples were available, repertoires were characterized only after the peak T cell response. The 56-69-year group was small, and its depth increase did not reach significance, likely because of low power. Spike-specific TCR breadth and depth rose significantly after two AZD1222 doses compared with day 0 and with MenACWY recipients.

The time point label on this specimen signifies: baseline before first vaccination. The vaccinee samples were drawn from two UK trials, COV001 and COV002, one of which was a single-blind randomized controlled phase 2/3 trial testing AZD1222 (ChAdOx1 nCoV-19) in healthy adults. For TCRbeta chain sequencing, PBMC samples from trial participants were taken at day 0 and at day 28 after the second dose. The CDR3 regions of human TCRbeta chains were analyzed by immunosequencing. Turning to the authors' computational methods: TCRs in the repertoires were matched against a reference library of SARS-CoV-2-specific TCRs that had been generated with the MIRA antigen-specificity platform. Breadth meant the fraction of unique TCRs that were SARS-CoV-2-associated, whereas depth meant the fraction of total T cells that were SARS-CoV-2-associated. Each spike-specific TCR was assigned to its reactive spike region and to a CD4 or CD8 class using the MIRA data. Log10-transformed breadth and depth values were compared by one-way ANOVA with Sidak's multiple comparisons tests. TCRdb carries this immuneACCESS record with in-frame sequences only. Its versions omit some clonotypes, under half of them owing to an unresolved V gene in the studies checked, with the rest unexplained. The V and J calls and clone size are taken from that table; D and trimming were inferred from the DNA. The table for this sample lists 120,000 or so clones; about nine tenths of them were counted only once. Jointly, the top ten make up approximately 7.9% of the sample.

For this clone: The antigen it recognizes is unknown. Base-call qualities are not available, and no considerably larger clone is one nucleotide away.

Germline trimming: 5 bases from V, 3 bases from J; junction bases outside gene matches: 7. Its CDR3 holds 15 amino acids, cysteine through phenylalanine. Just CDR3 DNA is preserved here, 45 bases in frame from base 1. CDR1 LNHDA and CDR2 SQIVND were looked up in the germline V gene (reference sequence). The receptor was derived from an adult in good health. The chain employs TRBV19 and TRBJ2-5, with TRBD2 matching 9 junction bases. The source was peripheral blood, collected on day 0 of AZD1222 vaccination. The nucleotide sequence is TGTGCCAGTAGTCCAAGGGCTAGCGGGGAAGAGACCCAGTACTTC. This codes for CASSPRASGEETQYF.